Sequencing of this T cell receptor (beta chain) was carried out in a study of cytomegalovirus exposure and HLA in healthy donors. Findings of the study overall: Researchers reportedly found TCR beta sequences accurately predicted most subjects' HLA-A and HLA-B alleles. According to reports, the classifier identified cytomegalovirus status with high specificity and sensitivity. Across all donors, roughly uniform sequencing depth was an assumption of the presence/absence analyses.

This clone has a handful of counts. The target antigen is unknown. This sample includes further DNA sequences coding for the same CDR3. After removal of 0 bases from V and 4 bases from J, the junction contained 2 bases not matched to a gene. The germline CDR1 and CDR2 sequences are SGHRS and YFSETQ. This CDR3 region has 15 residues. PCR was performed using 60 Vbeta and 13 Jbeta primers. Here immunoSEQ multiplex PCR was the method, and the copy in TCRdb shows in-frame clones only, minus some. The sample gives 200,000 or so clones, approximately 84% of which show up once; less than 0.3% is in the top ten.

This receptor was identified in a girl under two years old in good health and CMV-seronegative. Sequenced sample: PBMCs. The chain uses TRBV5-1 and TRBJ2-1; TRBD2 matches 9 bases. The CDR3 DNA sequence: TGCGCCAGCAGCTTGGGCGGGGGGGGTTACAATGAGCAGTTCTTC. Amino acids: CASSLGGGGYNEQFF.